What follows are 15 T cell receptor beta chains derived from one specimen sequenced in a study of CD8 T cells in ankylosing spondylitis. Study findings and constraints: It appeared that ankylosing spondylitis blood was characterized by a TCR beta motif of under ten highly homologous variants.

These receptors lack a known antigen. TCRdb reprocessed the 5' RACE reads with MiXCR, giving one entry per CDR3 protein. Seen here are more than 600,000 distinct CDR3 sequences, over 15% observed once, and the top ten hold about a fifth. Sequenced input: blood, either unsorted or a sorted T cell fraction (not recorded which). The receptor set was obtained from a male donor with ankylosing spondylitis.

A note on this clonotype: An end of the junction does not agree with germline; a read error may underlie this. The genes are TRBV12-3 or TRBV12-4 and TRBJ2-7; D is undetermined. The CDR3 consists of 12 residues. CDR3 DNA: TGTGCCAGCAGTTTAGGACGCTACGATCAGTACTTC. It is translated as CASSLGRYDQYF.

This clonotype appeared a few times. V usage is TRBV15 and J usage is TRBJ2-7; possibly TRBD2 for D (6 bases). From germline, CDR1 is LNHNV and CDR2 YYDKDF (reference sequence). The length of the CDR3 is 13 residues. The V and J ends lost 4 bases and 1 base respectively, with 8 bases between them. The CDR3 nucleotides read TGTGCCACCAGCAAGGGACTGTCCTACGAGCAGTACTTC. Its protein product is CATSKGLSYEQYF. Full variable domain (missing parts from reference TRBV15 and TRBJ2-7): DAMVIQNPRYQVTQFGKPVTLSCSQTLNHNVMYWYQQKSSQAPKLLFHYYDKDFNNEADTPDNFQSRRPNTSFCFLDIRSPGLGDTAMYLCATSKGLSYEQYFGPGTRLTVT.

The chain is built from TRBV9 and TRBJ2-2; 8 bases match TRBD2. The V and J ends lost 3 bases and 5 bases, in that order; junction bases with no gene match: 18. This CDR3 spans 19 amino acids. CDR1 and CDR2 (germline): SGDLS, YYNGEE. The CDR3 protein is CASSAGRGAAHERTGELFF. CDR3 DNA: TGTGCCAGCAGCGCCGGGCGGGGGGCCGCTCATGAGAGGACCGGGGAGCTGTTTTTT.

CDR3: CASSPGVGGGQETQYF. The CDR3, as DNA: TGTGCCAGCAGCCCCGGTGTGGGGGGTGGCCAAGAGACCCAGTACTTC. The genes are TRBV6-1 and TRBJ2-5; TRBD2 might be the D (6 bases). V was cut by 6 bases and J by 1 base, with 18 bases left in between. Germline CDR1 and CDR2: MNHNS and SASEGT. The CDR3 covers 16 residues.

The chain couples TRBV20-1 to TRBJ2-7, with D perhaps matching TRBD1 (7 bases). From germline, CDR1 is DFQATT and CDR2 SNEGSKA (reference sequence). CDR3 length: 15 amino acids. The V gene lost 1 base and the J gene lost 1 base, with 14 bases spanning the gap. The CDR3: CSARGQGGGSYEQYF. As DNA, the CDR3 is TGCAGTGCTAGAGGACAGGGAGGAGGATCCTACGAGCAGTACTTC.

The chain links TRBV7-8 to TRBJ2-2; tentatively, D is TRBD2 (5 bases). CDR1 SGHVS and CDR2 FQNEAQ come from the germline V gene. V was clipped by 6 bases and J by 1 base, with 15 bases between them. The CDR3 covers 16 residues. For the CDR3, the DNA is TGTGCCAGCAGTCAACAAACTAGACTGAACACCGGGGAGCTGTTTTTT. It specifies CASSQQTRLNTGELFF.

This clonotype has only a few counts. V is TRBV4-1 and J is TRBJ2-7, with D uncertain. Germline-derived CDR1 and CDR2 are MGHRA and YSYEKL. The CDR3 is 14 residues long. Trimming left V 6 bases short and J 2 bases short, with 14 bases between. CDR3 in DNA: TGCGCCAGCAGTCACAGTTATGGAGCCTACGAGCAGTACTTC. This sequence encodes CASSHSYGAYEQYF.

This clonotype was seen at least ten times. The chain employs TRBV7-2 and TRBJ2-7, with a tentative D call TRBD2 (6 bases). CDR3 length: 13 amino acids. In germline, CDR1 is SGHTA, CDR2 FQGNSA. V was pared by 1 base and J by 2 bases, with 6 bases between. CDR3 amino acids: CASSLERAYEQYF. The CDR3 DNA follows: TGTGCCAGCAGCTTAGAGCGGGCCTACGAGCAGTACTTC.

This clonotype has a handful of counts. The chain links TRBV2 to TRBJ2-5, with a weak D call TRBD1 (6 bases). The CDR3 runs 14 residues. The V end was cut by 8 bases, the J end by 1 base, with 14 bases between. Looked up from germline, CDR1 is SNHLY and CDR2 is FYNNEI. The chain's CDR3 is CASGPTGPQETQYF. The CDR3 DNA follows: TGTGCCAGCGGACCGACAGGACCCCAAGAGACCCAGTACTTC.

The chain combines TRBV9 with TRBJ1-4; D not certain. V was clipped by 0 bases and J by 9 bases, with 9 bases between them. Germline values: CDR1 SGDLS, CDR2 YYNGEE. CDR3 length: 13 amino acids. The CDR3 DNA reads as TGTGCCAGCAGCGTAGGAGAGGGCCAAAAACTGTTTTTT. Translated: CASSVGEGQKLFF.

The chain employs TRBV5-1 and TRBJ1-1; a possible D gene is TRBD1 (6 bases). The germline CDR1 and CDR2 sequences are SGHRS and YFSETQ. The V end lost 1 base, the J end lost 8 bases, and 12 bases lay between the germline ends. The CDR3 loop spans 13 amino acids. The CDR3, as DNA: TGCGCCAGCAGCTTGCGGGGGCTGGAAGAAGCTTTCTTT. Its translation: CASSLRGLEEAFF.

A few counts support this clonotype. The chain recombines TRBV7-9 with TRBJ2-7; D gene unclear. Between the trimmed V and J ends, which lost 7 bases and 4 bases, there was a span of 20 bases. This CDR3 region has 15 residues. CDR1 is SEHNR and CDR2 is FQNEAQ in the germline V gene (reference sequence). CDR3 sequence: CASTYSGGYPYEQYF. The CDR3 nucleotides read TGTGCCAGCACTTATTCAGGTGGTTATCCTTACGAGCAGTACTTC.

The rearrangement links TRBV2 to TRBJ2-1; D is tentatively TRBD1 or TRBD2 (5 bases each). The germline CDR1 and CDR2 sequences are SNHLY and FYNNEI. Trimming stripped 6 bases from V and 10 bases from J, with 10 bases between. The CDR3 spans 11 residues. The CDR3 is CASRTGTEQFF. CDR3 DNA sequence: TGTGCCAGCAGGACCGGGACGGAGCAGTTCTTC.

The V and J genes are TRBV7-7 and TRBJ2-5; tentative D call: TRBD2 (6 bases). V was pared by 1 base and J by 4 bases, with 10 bases between. The CDR3 totals 14 residues. CDR1 is SSHAT and CDR2 is FNYEAQ in the germline V gene (reference sequence). DNA of the CDR3: TGTGCCAGCAGCTTAGAACCTAGCGCAGAGACCCAGTACTTC. Translated: CASSLEPSAETQYF.

This clonotype has just a few counts. This chain joins TRBV9 and TRBJ1-1; D is unresolved. Germline V CDR1 and CDR2: SGDLS, YYNGEE. Trimming took off 0 bases at V and 5 bases at J, with 8 bases between the two ends. The CDR3 runs 13 residues. The CDR3 sequence: CASSVDRETEAFF. CDR3 nucleotides: TGTGCCAGCAGCGTAGACCGGGAGACTGAAGCTTTCTTT.